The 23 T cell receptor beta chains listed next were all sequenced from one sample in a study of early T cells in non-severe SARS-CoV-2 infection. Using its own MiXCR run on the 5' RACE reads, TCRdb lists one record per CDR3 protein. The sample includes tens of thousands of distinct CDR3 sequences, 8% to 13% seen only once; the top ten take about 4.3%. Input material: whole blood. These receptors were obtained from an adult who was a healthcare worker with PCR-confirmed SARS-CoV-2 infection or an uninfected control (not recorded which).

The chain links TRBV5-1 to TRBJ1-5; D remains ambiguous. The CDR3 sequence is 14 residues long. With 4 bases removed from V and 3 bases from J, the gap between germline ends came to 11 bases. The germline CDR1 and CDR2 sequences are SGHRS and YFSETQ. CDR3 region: CASSLTGLNQPQHF. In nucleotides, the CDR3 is TGCGCCAGCAGCCTTACGGGCCTCAATCAGCCCCAGCATTTT.

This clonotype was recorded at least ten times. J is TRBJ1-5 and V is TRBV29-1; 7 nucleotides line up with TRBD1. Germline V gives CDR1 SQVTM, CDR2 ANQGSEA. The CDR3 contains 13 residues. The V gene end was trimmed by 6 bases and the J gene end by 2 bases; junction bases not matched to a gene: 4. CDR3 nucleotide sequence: TGCAGCGTCAGGGGGATCGGCAATCAGCCCCAGCATTTT. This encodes CSVRGIGNQPQHF.

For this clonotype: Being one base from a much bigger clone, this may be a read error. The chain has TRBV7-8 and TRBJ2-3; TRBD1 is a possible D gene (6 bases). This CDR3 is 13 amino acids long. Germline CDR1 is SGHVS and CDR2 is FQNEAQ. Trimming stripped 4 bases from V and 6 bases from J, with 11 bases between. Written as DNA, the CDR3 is TGTGCCAGCAGCTCCAGACAGGCCGATACGCAGTATTTT. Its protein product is CASSSRQADTQYF.

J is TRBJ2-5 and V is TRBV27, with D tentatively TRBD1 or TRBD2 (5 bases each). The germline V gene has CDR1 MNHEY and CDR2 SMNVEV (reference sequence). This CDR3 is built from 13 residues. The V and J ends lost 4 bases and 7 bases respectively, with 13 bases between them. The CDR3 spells CASSWDASGTQYF. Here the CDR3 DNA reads TGTGCCAGCAGTTGGGACGCCTCGGGGACCCAGTACTTC.

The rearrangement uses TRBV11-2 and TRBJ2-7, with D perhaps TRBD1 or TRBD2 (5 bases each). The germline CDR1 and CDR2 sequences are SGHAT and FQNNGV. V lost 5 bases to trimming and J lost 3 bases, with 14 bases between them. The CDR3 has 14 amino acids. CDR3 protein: CASSPRDGDYEQYF. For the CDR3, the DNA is TGTGCCAGCAGCCCCCGGGACGGTGACTACGAGCAGTACTTC.

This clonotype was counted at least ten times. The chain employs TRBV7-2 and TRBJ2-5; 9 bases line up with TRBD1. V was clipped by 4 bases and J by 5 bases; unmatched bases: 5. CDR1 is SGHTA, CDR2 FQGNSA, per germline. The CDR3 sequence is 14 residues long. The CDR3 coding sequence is TGTGCCAGCAGCTACGGACAGGGGAAGGAGACCCAGTACTTC. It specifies CASSYGQGKETQYF.

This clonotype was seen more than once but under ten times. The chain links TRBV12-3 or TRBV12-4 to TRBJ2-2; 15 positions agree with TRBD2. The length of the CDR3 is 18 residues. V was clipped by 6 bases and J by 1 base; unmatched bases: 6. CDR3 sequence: CASRPGLAGGWNTGELFF. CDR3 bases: TGTGCCAGCAGACCGGGACTAGCGGGAGGATGGAACACCGGGGAGCTGTTTTTT.

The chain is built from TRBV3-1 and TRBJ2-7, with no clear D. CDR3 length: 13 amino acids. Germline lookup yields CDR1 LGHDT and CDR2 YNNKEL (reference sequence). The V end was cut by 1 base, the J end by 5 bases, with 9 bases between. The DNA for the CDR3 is TGTGCCAGCAGCCAAGGTAGCTACGACGAGCAGTACTTC. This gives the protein CASSQGSYDEQYF.

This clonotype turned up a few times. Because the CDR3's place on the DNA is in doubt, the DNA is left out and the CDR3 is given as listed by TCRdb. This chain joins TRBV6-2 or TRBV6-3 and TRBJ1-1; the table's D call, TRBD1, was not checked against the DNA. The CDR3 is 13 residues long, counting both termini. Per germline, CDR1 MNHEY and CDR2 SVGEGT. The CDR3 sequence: CASSTGWGDGTFF.

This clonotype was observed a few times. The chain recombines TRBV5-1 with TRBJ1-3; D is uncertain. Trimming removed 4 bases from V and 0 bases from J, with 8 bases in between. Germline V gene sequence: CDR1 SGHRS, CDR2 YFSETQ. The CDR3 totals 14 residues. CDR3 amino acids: CASSGEFSGNTIYF. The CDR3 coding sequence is TGCGCCAGCAGCGGGGAGTTCTCTGGAAACACCATATATTTT.

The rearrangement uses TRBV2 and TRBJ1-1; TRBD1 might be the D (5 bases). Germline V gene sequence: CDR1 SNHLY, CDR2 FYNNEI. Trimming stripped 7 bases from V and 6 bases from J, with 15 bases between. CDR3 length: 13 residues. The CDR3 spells CASNGHLGAEAFF. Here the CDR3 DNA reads TGTGCCAGCAATGGACATTTAGGGGCTGAAGCTTTCTTT.

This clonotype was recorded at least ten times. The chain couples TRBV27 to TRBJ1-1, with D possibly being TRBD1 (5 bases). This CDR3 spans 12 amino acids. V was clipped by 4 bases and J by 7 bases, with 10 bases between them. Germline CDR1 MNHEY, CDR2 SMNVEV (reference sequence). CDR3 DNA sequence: TGTGCCAGCAGTTGGCGGGACGGTGAAGCTTTCTTT. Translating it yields CASSWRDGEAFF.

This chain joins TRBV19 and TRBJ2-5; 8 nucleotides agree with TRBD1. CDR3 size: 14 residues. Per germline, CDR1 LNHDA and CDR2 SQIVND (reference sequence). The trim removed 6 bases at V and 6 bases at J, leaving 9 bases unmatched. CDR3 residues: CASRLSGGDQTQYF. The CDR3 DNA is TGTGCCAGTAGGCTCTCAGGGGGCGACCAGACCCAGTACTTC.

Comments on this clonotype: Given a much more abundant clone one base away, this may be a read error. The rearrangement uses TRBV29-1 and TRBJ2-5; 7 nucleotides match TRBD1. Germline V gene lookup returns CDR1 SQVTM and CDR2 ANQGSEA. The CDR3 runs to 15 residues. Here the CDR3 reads CSVYLDREYGESQYF. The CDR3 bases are TGCAGCGTATACCTCGACAGGGAGTACGGAGAGTCCCAGTACTTC. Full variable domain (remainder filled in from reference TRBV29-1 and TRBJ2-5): SAVISQKPSRDICQRGTSLTIQCQVDSQVTMMFWYRQQPGQSLTLIATANQGSEATYESGFVIDKFPISRPNLTFSTLTVSNMSPEDSSIYLCSVYLDREYGESQYFGPGTRLLVL.

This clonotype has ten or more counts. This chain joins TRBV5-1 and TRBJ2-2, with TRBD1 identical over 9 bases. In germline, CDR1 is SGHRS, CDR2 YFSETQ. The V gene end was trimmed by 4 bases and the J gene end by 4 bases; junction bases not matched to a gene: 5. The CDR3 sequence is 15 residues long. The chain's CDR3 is CASSPGQGSTGELFF. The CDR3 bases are TGCGCCAGCAGCCCGGGACAGGGTTCCACCGGGGAGCTGTTTTTT.

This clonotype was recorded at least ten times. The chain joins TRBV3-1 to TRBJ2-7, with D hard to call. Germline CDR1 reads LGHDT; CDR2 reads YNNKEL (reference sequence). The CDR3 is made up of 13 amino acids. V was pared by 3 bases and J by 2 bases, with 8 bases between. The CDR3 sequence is CASSQGSPYEQYF. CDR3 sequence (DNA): TGTGCCAGCAGCCAGGGCAGTCCCTACGAGCAGTACTTC.

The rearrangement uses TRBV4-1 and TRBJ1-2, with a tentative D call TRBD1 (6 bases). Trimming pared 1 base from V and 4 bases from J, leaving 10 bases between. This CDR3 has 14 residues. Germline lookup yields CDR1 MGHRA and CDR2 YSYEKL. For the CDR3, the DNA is TGCGCCAGCAGCCAAGGACAGGCTGTCTATGGCTACACCTTC. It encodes CASSQGQAVYGYTF.

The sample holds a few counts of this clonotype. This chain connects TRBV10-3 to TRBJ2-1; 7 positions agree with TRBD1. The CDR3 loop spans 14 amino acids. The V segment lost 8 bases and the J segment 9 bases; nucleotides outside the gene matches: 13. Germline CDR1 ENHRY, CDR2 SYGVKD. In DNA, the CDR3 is TGTGCCATCCAGGGACAGTCTGACGTCGGTGAGCAGTTCTTC. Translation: CAIQGQSDVGEQFF.

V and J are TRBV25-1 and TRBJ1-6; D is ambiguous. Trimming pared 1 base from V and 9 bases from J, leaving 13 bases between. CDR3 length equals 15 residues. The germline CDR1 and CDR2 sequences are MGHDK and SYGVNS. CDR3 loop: CASSEFGGSGSPLHF. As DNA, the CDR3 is TGTGCCAGCAGTGAATTTGGTGGGTCCGGTTCACCCCTCCACTTT.

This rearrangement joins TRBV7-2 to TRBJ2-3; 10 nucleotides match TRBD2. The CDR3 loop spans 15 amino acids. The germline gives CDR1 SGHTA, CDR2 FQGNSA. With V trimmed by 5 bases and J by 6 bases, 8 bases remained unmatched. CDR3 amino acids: CASSPTSGTGDTQYF. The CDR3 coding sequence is TGTGCCAGCAGCCCAACTAGCGGGACCGGGGATACGCAGTATTTT.

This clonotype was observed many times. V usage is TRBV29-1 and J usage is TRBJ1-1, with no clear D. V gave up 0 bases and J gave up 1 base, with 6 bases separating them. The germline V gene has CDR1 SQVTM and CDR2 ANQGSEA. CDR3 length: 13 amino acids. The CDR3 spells CSVEDPENTEAFF. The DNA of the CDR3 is TGCAGCGTTGAAGATCCCGAGAACACTGAAGCTTTCTTT.

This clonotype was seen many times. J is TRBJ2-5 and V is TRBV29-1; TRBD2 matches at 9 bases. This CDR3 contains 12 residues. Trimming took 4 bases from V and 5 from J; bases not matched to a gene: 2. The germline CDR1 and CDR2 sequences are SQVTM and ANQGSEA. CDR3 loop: CSVVAGVETQYF. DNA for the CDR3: TGCAGCGTTGTAGCGGGAGTGGAGACCCAGTACTTC.

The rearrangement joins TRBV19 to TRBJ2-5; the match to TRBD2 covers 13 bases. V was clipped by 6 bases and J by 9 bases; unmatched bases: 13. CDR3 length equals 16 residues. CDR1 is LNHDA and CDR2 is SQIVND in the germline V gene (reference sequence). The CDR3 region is CASRGLAGDQGGPQYF. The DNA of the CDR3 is TGTGCCAGTAGAGGACTAGCGGGGGACCAAGGCGGACCCCAGTACTTC.